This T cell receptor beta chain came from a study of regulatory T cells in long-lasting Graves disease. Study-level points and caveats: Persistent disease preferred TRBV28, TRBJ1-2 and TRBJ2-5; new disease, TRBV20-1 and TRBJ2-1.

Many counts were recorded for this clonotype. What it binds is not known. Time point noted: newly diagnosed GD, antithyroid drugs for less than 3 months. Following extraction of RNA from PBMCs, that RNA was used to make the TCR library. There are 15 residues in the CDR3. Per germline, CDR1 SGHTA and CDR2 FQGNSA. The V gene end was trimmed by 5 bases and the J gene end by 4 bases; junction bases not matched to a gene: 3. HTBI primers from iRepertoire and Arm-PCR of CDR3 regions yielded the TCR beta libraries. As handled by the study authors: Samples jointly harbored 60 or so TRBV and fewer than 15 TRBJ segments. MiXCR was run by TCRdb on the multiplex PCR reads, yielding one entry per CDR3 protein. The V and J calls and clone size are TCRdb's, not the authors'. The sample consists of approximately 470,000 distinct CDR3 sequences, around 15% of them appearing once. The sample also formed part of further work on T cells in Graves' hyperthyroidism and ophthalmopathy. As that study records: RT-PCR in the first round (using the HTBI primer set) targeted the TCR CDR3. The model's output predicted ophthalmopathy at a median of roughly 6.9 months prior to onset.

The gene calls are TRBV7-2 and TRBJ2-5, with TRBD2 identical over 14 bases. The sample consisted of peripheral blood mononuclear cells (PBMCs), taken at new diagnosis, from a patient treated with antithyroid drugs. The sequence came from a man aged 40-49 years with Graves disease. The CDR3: CASSVGLAGVETQYF. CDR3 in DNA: TGTGCCAGCAGCGTGGGACTAGCGGGAGTAGAGACCCAGTACTTC.